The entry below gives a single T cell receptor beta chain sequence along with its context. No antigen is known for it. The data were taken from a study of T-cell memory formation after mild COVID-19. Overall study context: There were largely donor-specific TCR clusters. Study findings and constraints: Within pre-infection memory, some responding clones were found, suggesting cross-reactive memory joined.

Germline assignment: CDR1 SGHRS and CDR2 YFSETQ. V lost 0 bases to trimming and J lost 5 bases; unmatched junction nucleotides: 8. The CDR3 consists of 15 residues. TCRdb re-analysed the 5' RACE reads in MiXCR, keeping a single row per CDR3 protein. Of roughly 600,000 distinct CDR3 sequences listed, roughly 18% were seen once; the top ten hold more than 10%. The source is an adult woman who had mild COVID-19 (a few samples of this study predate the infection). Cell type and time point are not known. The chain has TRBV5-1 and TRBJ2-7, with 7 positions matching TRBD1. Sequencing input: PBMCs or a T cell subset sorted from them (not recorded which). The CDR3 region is CASSLAGEGADEQYF. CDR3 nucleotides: TGCGCCAGCAGCTTGGCCGGTGAGGGGGCGGACGAGCAGTACTTC.